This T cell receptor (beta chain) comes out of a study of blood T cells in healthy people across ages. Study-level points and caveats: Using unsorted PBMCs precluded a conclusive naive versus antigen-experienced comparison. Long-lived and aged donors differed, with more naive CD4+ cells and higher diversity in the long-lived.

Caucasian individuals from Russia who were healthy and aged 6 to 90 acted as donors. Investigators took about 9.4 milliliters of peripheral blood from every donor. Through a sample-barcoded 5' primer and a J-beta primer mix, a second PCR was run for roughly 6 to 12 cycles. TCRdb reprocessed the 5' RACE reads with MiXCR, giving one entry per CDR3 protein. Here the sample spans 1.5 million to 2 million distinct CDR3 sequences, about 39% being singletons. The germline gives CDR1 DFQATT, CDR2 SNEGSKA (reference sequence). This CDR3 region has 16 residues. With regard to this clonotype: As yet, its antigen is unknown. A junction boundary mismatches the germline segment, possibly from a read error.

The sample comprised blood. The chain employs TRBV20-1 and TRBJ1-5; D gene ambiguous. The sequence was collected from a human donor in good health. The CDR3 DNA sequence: TGCAGTGCTGGAGATGGGAGAGAAACCACCAATCAGCCCCAGCATTTT. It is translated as CSAGDGRETTNQPQHF.